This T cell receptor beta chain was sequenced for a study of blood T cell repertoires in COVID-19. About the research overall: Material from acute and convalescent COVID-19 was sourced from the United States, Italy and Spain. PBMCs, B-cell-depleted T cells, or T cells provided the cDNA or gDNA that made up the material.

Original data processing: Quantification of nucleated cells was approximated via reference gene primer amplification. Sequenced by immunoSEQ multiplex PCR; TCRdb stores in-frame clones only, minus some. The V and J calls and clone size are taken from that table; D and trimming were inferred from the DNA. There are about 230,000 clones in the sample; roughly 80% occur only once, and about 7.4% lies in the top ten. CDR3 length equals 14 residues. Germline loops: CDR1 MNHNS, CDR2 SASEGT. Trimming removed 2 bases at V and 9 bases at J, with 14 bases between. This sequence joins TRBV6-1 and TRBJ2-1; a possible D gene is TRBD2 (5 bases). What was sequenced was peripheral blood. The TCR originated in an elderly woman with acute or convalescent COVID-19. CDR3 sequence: CASSESGVGVEQFF. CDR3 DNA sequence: TGTGCCAGCAGTGAATCCGGGGTTGGGGTTGAGCAGTTCTTC.